Following are 9 T cell receptor beta chains from one sample sequenced in a study of molecular identifiers for immune sequencing clone quantification (dated by TCRdb to the late 2010s). Library preparation was by PCR. TCRdb records Illumina HiSeq 4000 as the sequencer. In TCRdb, the public reads were trimmed at Q25 with fastp and aligned with MiXCR, with productive beta chains retained. Identical CDR3 protein sequences are pooled into one entry, listed with their most common genes and DNA. The sample profile shows approximately 12,000 distinct CDR3 sequences; 16% of them were found once. The ten largest clones take up 1.5% to 2% of the sample. Sequencing was done on a sample of naive CD8+ T cells from blood, with Jurkat cell RNA spiked in. The cell subset or site label of this sample denotes: FACS-sorted CD8+CD4-CCR7+CD45RA+ naive T cells. The receptor source for this set is a human donor in good health. Some libraries in this study had Jurkat cell RNA spiked in.

This clonotype is medium-sized (0.01 to 0.1%) by share. J is TRBJ2-2 and V is TRBV5-1; possible D gene TRBD1, 6 bases. Germline assignment: CDR1 SGHRS and CDR2 YFSETQ. The CDR3 runs to 11 residues. V was shortened by 7 bases and J by 10 bases, with 11 bases between the two germline ends. CDR3 nucleotides: TGCGCCAGCTTAGGGGACAAGGAGCTGTTTTTT. Amino acid sequence: CASLGDKELFF.

This clonotype was detected many times. The gene calls are TRBV11-2 and TRBJ2-2; TRBD1 is a possible D gene (5 bases). CDR1 is SGHAT and CDR2 is FQNNGV in the germline V gene. The germline V and J ends were trimmed by 6 bases and 0 bases, with 11 bases remaining between them. The CDR3 consists of 15 residues. CDR3 sequence (DNA): TGTGCCAGCAGAAGTAGGACATCGAACACCGGGGAGCTGTTTTTT. Protein: CASRSRTSNTGELFF.

By sample share, this clonotype is medium-sized. The rearrangement uses TRBV4-1 and TRBJ1-2; D unclear. Trimming removed 4 bases from V and 2 bases from J, with 17 bases in between. The V gene's germline CDR1 is MGHRA and CDR2 YSYEKL. This CDR3 is 16 amino acids long. The CDR3 nucleotides are TGCGCCAGCAGCCCCTGGCATGGAGACAACAACTATGGCTACACCTTC. Translated, it gives CASSPWHGDNNYGYTF.

By its share, this clonotype is medium-sized. This chain joins TRBV29-1 and TRBJ2-2, with 8 bases identical to TRBD2. V lost 3 bases to trimming and J lost 0 bases; unmatched junction nucleotides: 3. The CDR3 runs to 15 residues. Germline V gene lookup returns CDR1 SQVTM and CDR2 ANQGSEA. The CDR3 reads CSVETSETNTGELFF. In nucleotides, the CDR3 is TGCAGCGTTGAGACTAGCGAGACGAACACCGGGGAGCTGTTTTTT.

By share of the sample, this clonotype is medium-sized. The DNA of the CDR3 is TGCAGTGCTAGAGAGACAGGGGAGTGGGAGCAGTACTTC. Protein: CSARETGEWEQYF. V is TRBV20-1 and J is TRBJ2-7; TRBD1 matches at 8 bases. The junction had 5 bases not matched to a gene; V was cut back by 0 bases and J by 7 bases. The germline V gene encodes CDR1 DFQATT and CDR2 SNEGSKA (reference sequence). CDR3 length: 13 amino acids.

This clonotype is labeled as medium-sized. The genes are TRBV10-3 and TRBJ2-7; D remains unclear. The CDR3 sequence is 11 residues long. Germline loops: CDR1 ENHRY, CDR2 SYGVKD. The V gene lost 6 bases and the J gene lost 7 bases, with 10 bases spanning the gap. Here the CDR3 DNA reads TGTGCCATCAGCGAGCTTGGGGAGCAGTACTTC. This encodes CAISELGEQYF.

Only one count was recorded for this clonotype. The junction does not match germline at one end; this may be a read error. The chain has TRBV5-5 and TRBJ2-7; a weak D match, TRBD2 (5 bases). The CDR3 has 15 amino acids. CDR1 and CDR2 from the germline V gene are SGHKS and YYEKEE (reference sequence). CDR3 region: CASNLWVGSSYEQYF. CDR3 in DNA: TGTGCCAGCAACTTGTGGGTAGGGAGCTCCTACGAGCAGTACTTC.

In this sample, this clonotype turned up many times. V and J are TRBV5-6 and TRBJ2-4; 10 nucleotides agree with TRBD1. Germline V gene data show CDR1 as SGHDT and CDR2 as YYEEEE. V was clipped by 0 bases and J by 8 bases; unmatched bases: 2. The length of the CDR3 is 14 residues. The CDR3 region is CASSLGTGGYIQYF. CDR3 coding DNA: TGTGCCAGCAGCTTGGGGACAGGGGGTTACATTCAGTACTTC.

A remark on this clonotype: Being one base from a much bigger clone, this may be a read error. The chain joins TRBV12-3 or TRBV12-4 to TRBJ1-5; D is undetermined. This CDR3 region has 14 residues. The CDR3 bases are TGTGCCACAGATGGAGAATATAGCAATCGGCCCCAGCATTTT. Its protein product is CATDGEYSNRPQHF.